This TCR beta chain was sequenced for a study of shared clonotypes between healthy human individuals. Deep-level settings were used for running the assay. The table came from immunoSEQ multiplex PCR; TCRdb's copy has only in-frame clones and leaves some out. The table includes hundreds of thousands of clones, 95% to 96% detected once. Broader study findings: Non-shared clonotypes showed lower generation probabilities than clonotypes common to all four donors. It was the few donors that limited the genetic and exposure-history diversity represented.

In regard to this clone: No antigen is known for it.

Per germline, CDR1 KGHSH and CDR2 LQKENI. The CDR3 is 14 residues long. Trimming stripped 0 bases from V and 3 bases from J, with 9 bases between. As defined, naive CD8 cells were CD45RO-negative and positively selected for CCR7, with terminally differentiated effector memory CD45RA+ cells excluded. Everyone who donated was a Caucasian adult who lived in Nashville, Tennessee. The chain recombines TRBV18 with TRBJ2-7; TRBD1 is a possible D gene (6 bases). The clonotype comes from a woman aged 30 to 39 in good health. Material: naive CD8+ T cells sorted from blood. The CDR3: CASSPPEQGYEQYF. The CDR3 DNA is TGTGCCAGCTCACCACCCGAACAGGGCTACGAGCAGTACTTC.